These 3 T cell receptor beta chains were all obtained from the same sample, sequenced in a study of T cell responses to AZD1222 COVID-19 vaccine. Some clones are missing from TCRdb's copy, which holds only in-frame ones; the method was immunoSEQ multiplex PCR. Here the sample spans 200,000 or so clones, about 87% being singletons. Sequenced material: peripheral blood, taken on day 0 of MenACWY control vaccination. All receptors come from an adult in good health.

The gene calls are TRBV28 and TRBJ2-7; a weak D match, TRBD1 (5 bases). The CDR3 runs 12 residues. Trimming stripped 3 bases from V and 6 bases from J, with 9 bases between. Germline V lookup: CDR1 MDHEN, CDR2 SYDVKM. The CDR3 loop reads CASSFWGPEQYF. The CDR3 bases are TGTGCCAGCAGTTTTTGGGGCCCCGAGCAGTACTTC.

This chain links TRBV5-5 with TRBJ1-1; D might be TRBD1 (5 bases). The CDR3 length is 12 residues. V lost 7 bases and J lost 10, with 17 bases in between. The germline CDR1 and CDR2 sequences are SGHKS and YYEKEE (reference sequence). The CDR3 coding sequence is TGTGCCAGCGCCCCGGTGGGGGGGGGAGCTTTCTTT. Its translation: CASAPVGGGAFF.

This clone was picked up a small number of times. This sequence joins TRBV7-2 and TRBJ1-6; D is possibly TRBD1 (5 bases). The germline V gene encodes CDR1 SGHTA and CDR2 FQGNSA. The germline V and J ends were trimmed by 1 base and 9 bases, with 13 bases remaining between them. The CDR3 totals 15 residues. CDR3 amino acids: CASSLVGELGSPLHF. CDR3 DNA: TGTGCCAGCAGCTTAGTAGGGGAATTGGGTTCACCCCTCCACTTT. Based on the CDR3 plus reference TRBV7-2 and TRBJ1-6, the full variable domain is GAGVSQSPSNKVTEKGKDVELRCDPISGHTALYWYRQSLGQGLEFLIYFQGNSAPDKSGLPSDRFSAERTGGSVSTLTIQRTQQEDSAVYLCASSLVGELGSPLHFGNGTRLTVT.